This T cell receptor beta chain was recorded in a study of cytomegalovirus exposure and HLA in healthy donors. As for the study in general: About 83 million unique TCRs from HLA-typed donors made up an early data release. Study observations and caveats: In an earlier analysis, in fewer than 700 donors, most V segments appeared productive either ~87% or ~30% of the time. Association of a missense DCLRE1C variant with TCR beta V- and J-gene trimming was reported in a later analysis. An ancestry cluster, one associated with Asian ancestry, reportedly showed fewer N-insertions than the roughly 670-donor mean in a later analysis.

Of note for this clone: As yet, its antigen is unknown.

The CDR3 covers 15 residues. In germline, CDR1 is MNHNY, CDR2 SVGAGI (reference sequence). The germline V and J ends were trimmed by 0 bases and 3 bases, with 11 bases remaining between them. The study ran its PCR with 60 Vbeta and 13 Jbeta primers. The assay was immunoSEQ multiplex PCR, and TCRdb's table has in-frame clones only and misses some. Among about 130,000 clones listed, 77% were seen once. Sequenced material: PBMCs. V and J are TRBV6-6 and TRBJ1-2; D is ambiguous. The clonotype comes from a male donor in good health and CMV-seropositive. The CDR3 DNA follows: TGTGCCAGCAGTTACTCAATTCAGGACTACTATGGCTACACCTTC. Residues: CASSYSIQDYYGYTF.